The 21 T cell receptor beta chains presented below share a single source sample, sequenced in a study of blood T cell repertoires in COVID-19. The table came from immunoSEQ multiplex PCR; TCRdb's copy has only in-frame clones and leaves some out. The table has approximately 140,000 clones, about 80% seen once. Input material: peripheral blood. These receptors originate from a man in his forties or fifties with acute or convalescent COVID-19.

This clone was observed a few times. V gene TRBV2 combines with J gene TRBJ1-5; maybe TRBD1 (5 bases). The CDR3 totals 13 residues. The germline CDR1 and CDR2 sequences are SNHLY and FYNNEI. V lost 5 bases to trimming and J lost 6 bases, with 11 bases between them. The CDR3 loop is CASSTGQFQPQHF. The DNA of the CDR3 is TGTGCCAGCAGTACCGGACAATTTCAGCCCCAGCATTTT.

The gene calls are TRBV5-1 and TRBJ2-3; 8 bases are shared with TRBD1. This CDR3 has 14 residues. After removal of 5 bases from V and 4 bases from J, the junction contained 6 bases not matched to a gene. CDR1 and CDR2 from the germline V gene are SGHRS and YFSETQ. The CDR3: CASSAGGIADTQYF. The CDR3 DNA follows: TGCGCCAGCAGTGCAGGGGGCATCGCAGATACGCAGTATTTT.

This clone was counted between two and nine times. The V call is TRBV19, the J call TRBJ1-1, with D possibly being TRBD1 (6 bases). Trimming stripped 8 bases from V and 5 bases from J, with 21 bases between. Germline V lookup: CDR1 LNHDA, CDR2 SQIVND (reference sequence). The CDR3 covers 15 residues. The CDR3 reads CASGVITGRTTEAFF. For the CDR3, the DNA is TGTGCCAGTGGCGTAATTACAGGGCGGACGACTGAAGCTTTCTTT.

The chain has TRBV6-6 and TRBJ1-5, with 8 bases aligning to TRBD1. The CDR3 spans 15 residues. After removal of 10 bases from V and 2 bases from J, the junction contained 10 bases not matched to a gene. Per the germline V gene, CDR1 is MNHNY and CDR2 is SVGAGI (reference sequence). CDR3 in amino acids: CATLTGEEGNQPQHF. The CDR3 bases are TGTGCCACCCTGACAGGGGAAGAAGGCAATCAGCCCCAGCATTTT.

CDR3 protein: CASSLGVGGRGDTQYF. The CDR3, as DNA: TGTGCCAGCAGCTTGGGTGTGGGGGGGCGAGGAGATACGCAGTATTTT. The chain has TRBV5-5 and TRBJ2-3; the D gene is possibly TRBD2 (7 bases). The CDR3 extends over 16 amino acids. The V end was cut by 0 bases, the J end by 5 bases, with 16 bases between. The germline gives CDR1 SGHKS, CDR2 YYEKEE (reference sequence). The full variable domain, rest sourced from reference TRBV5-5 and TRBJ2-3, is DAGVTQSPTHLIKTRGQQVTLRCSPISGHKSVSWYQQVLGQGPQFIFQYYEKEERGRGNFPDRFSARQFPNYSSELNVNALLLGDSALYLCASSLGVGGRGDTQYFGPGTRLTVL.

In this sample, this clone turned up a few times. This sequence joins TRBV29-1 and TRBJ2-1; 15 positions match TRBD2. V was clipped by 6 bases and J by 4 bases; unmatched bases: 7. There are 16 residues in the CDR3. Germline CDR1 reads SQVTM; CDR2 reads ANQGSEA. The chain's CDR3 is CSVAGTSGGTYNEQFF. In DNA form, the CDR3 reads TGCAGCGTAGCCGGGACTAGCGGGGGGACTTACAATGAGCAGTTCTTC.

In regard to this clone: Different DNA sequences within this sample yield the same CDR3. The V call is TRBV7-8, the J call TRBJ2-2, with 7 bases lining up with TRBD1. Per the germline V gene, CDR1 is SGHVS and CDR2 is FQNEAQ. V shed 0 bases, J shed 4 bases, and the junction held 2 bases outside the gene matches. The CDR3 contains 15 residues. This chain's CDR3 is CASSLARGRTGELFF. In DNA, the CDR3 is TGTGCCAGCAGCTTAGCAAGGGGGCGCACCGGGGAGCTGTTTTTT.

The table lists this clone with a few counts. The J gene is TRBJ2-3, the V gene TRBV3-1 (or the pseudogene TRBV3-2); D is perhaps TRBD2 (5 bases). This CDR3 has 12 residues. Germline CDR1 reads LGHDT; CDR2 reads YNNKEL (reference sequence). Between the trimmed V and J ends, which lost 4 bases and 7 bases, there was a span of 9 bases. CDR3 in DNA: TGTGCCAGCAGCCCGGACTCGAATACGCAGTATTTT. Protein: CASSPDSNTQYF.

The genes are TRBV5-1 and TRBJ1-2; 10 nucleotides line up with TRBD1. The germline V gene has CDR1 SGHRS and CDR2 YFSETQ. V lost 5 bases, J lost 3 bases, and 10 bases stayed unmatched. The CDR3 totals 16 residues. DNA for the CDR3: TGCGCCAGCAGACTGGAGACCGGGACAGGGGACTATGGCTACACCTTC. Translated, it gives CASRLETGTGDYGYTF. The whole variable domain, remainder taken from reference TRBV5-1 and TRBJ1-2, is KAGVTQTPRYLIKTRGQQVTLSCSPISGHRSVSWYQQTPGQGLQFLFEYFSETQRNKGNFPGRFSGRQFSNSRSEMNVSTLELGDSALYLCASRLETGTGDYGYTFGSGTRLTVV.

This chain joins TRBV5-1 and TRBJ2-2, with a weak D call TRBD1 (6 bases). The CDR3 runs to 15 residues. The V gene's germline CDR1 is SGHRS and CDR2 YFSETQ. V was clipped by 5 bases and J by 0 bases, with 11 bases between them. CDR3 in DNA: TGCGCCAGCAGGTCAGGGACAACGAACACCGGGGAGCTGTTTTTT. Translating gives CASRSGTTNTGELFF.

This rearrangement joins TRBV7-9 to TRBJ2-5, with D uncertain. Germline CDR1 and CDR2: SEHNR and FQNEAQ (reference sequence). V was shortened by 3 bases and J by 0 bases, with 5 bases between the two germline ends. This CDR3 contains 13 residues. The DNA for the CDR3 is TGTGCCAGCAGCTTCCAGAACCAAGAGACCCAGTACTTC. Amino acid sequence: CASSFQNQETQYF.

This chain joins TRBV25-1 and TRBJ2-7; 9 positions match TRBD1. CDR1 and CDR2 (germline): MGHDK, SYGVNS. The CDR3 is 15 amino acids. Trimming removed 5 bases from V and 6 bases from J; junction bases left unmatched: 11. As DNA, the CDR3 is TGTGCCAGCAGTCCAGACAGGGGGTCCGCGGGCGAGCAGTACTTC. Its translation: CASSPDRGSAGEQYF.

This clone was recorded a few times. J is TRBJ2-5 and V is TRBV11-2; 8 bases agree with TRBD1. Germline V CDR1 and CDR2: SGHAT, FQNNGV. Losses at the gene ends were 5 bases for V and 5 bases for J; bases not matched to a gene: 10. This CDR3 spans 15 amino acids. DNA for the CDR3: TGTGCCAGCAGCCCGGGACAGGTCGCGAGGGAGACCCAGTACTTC. It is translated as CASSPGQVARETQYF. Filled out from reference TRBV11-2 and TRBJ2-5, the complete variable domain reads EAGVAQSPRYKIIEKRQSVAFWCNPISGHATLYWYQQILGQGPKLLIQFQNNGVVDDSQLPKDRFSAERLKGVDSTLKIQPAKLEDSAVYLCASSPGQVARETQYFGPGTRLLVL.

The chain combines TRBV7-9 with TRBJ1-5; weak D call: TRBD1 (6 bases). CDR1 SEHNR and CDR2 FQNEAQ come from the germline V gene (reference sequence). V was cut by 5 bases and J by 4 bases, with 15 bases left in between. There are 15 residues in the CDR3. The chain's CDR3 is CASSSSGAENQPQHF. The CDR3 nucleotides are TGTGCCAGCAGCAGTTCAGGGGCCGAGAATCAGCCCCAGCATTTT.

The gene calls are TRBV4-1 and TRBJ1-2, with 9 positions matching TRBD1. The length of the CDR3 is 15 residues. Germline trimming cut 5 bases from V and 5 bases from J; bases unmatched to any gene: 9. Germline-derived CDR1 and CDR2 are MGHRA and YSYEKL. As DNA, the CDR3 is TGCGCCAGCAGCTCGCTTAGGACAGGGGAATATGGCTACACCTTC. Its protein is CASSSLRTGEYGYTF.

The V call is TRBV5-1, the J call TRBJ1-2; 8 bases agree with TRBD1. The junction had 7 bases not matched to a gene; V was cut back by 3 bases and J by 6 bases. The CDR3 loop spans 14 amino acids. Germline assignment: CDR1 SGHRS and CDR2 YFSETQ. The CDR3 protein is CASSSSDRVDGYTF. The CDR3 DNA sequence: TGCGCCAGCAGCTCCTCGGACAGGGTAGATGGCTACACCTTC. The whole variable domain, remainder taken from reference TRBV5-1 and TRBJ1-2, is KAGVTQTPRYLIKTRGQQVTLSCSPISGHRSVSWYQQTPGQGLQFLFEYFSETQRNKGNFPGRFSGRQFSNSRSEMNVSTLELGDSALYLCASSSSDRVDGYTFGSGTRLTVV.

The V and J genes are TRBV7-2 and TRBJ1-5, with D unclear. The CDR3 consists of 14 residues. The germline CDR1 and CDR2 sequences are SGHTA and FQGNSA. Trimming removed 5 bases from V and 0 bases from J, with 8 bases in between. CDR3 nucleotide sequence: TGTGCCAGCAGCCCAGAATATAGCAATCAGCCCCAGCATTTT. Translating gives CASSPEYSNQPQHF.

The V call is TRBV25-1, the J call TRBJ2-3; D is unresolved. Looked up from germline, CDR1 is MGHDK and CDR2 is SYGVNS. CDR3 length equals 12 residues. V lost 3 bases and J 2 bases, leaving 3 bases between the germline ends. The CDR3 coding sequence is TGTGCCAGCAGTGATATCACAGATACGCAGTATTTT. Residues: CASSDITDTQYF.

The chain carries TRBV28 and TRBJ2-2; 7 nucleotides align to TRBD1. This CDR3 comprises 16 residues. Per germline, CDR1 MDHEN and CDR2 SYDVKM. V lost 6 bases to trimming and J lost 0 bases; unmatched junction nucleotides: 7. The CDR3 here is CASRPNRGTNTGELFF. CDR3 coding DNA: TGTGCCAGCAGACCGAACAGGGGAACGAACACCGGGGAGCTGTTTTTT.

The CDR3 bases are TGCGCCAGCAGCTTGGGACAAACTAGCTATGAGCAGTTCTTC. Amino acids: CASSLGQTSYEQFF. The J gene is TRBJ2-1, the V gene TRBV5-1, with D maybe TRBD2 (6 bases). V was pared by 0 bases and J by 8 bases, with 12 bases between. CDR3 length: 14 residues. The germline gives CDR1 SGHRS, CDR2 YFSETQ.

CDR3 region: CASSLEGRFSNQPQHF. The DNA of the CDR3 is TGTGCCAGCAGCTTGGAAGGCAGGTTTAGCAATCAGCCCCAGCATTTT. The chain uses TRBV5-6 and TRBJ1-5; D is undetermined. The germline V and J ends were trimmed by 0 bases and 0 bases, with 10 bases remaining between them. From germline, CDR1 is SGHDT and CDR2 YYEEEE. This CDR3 spans 16 amino acids.